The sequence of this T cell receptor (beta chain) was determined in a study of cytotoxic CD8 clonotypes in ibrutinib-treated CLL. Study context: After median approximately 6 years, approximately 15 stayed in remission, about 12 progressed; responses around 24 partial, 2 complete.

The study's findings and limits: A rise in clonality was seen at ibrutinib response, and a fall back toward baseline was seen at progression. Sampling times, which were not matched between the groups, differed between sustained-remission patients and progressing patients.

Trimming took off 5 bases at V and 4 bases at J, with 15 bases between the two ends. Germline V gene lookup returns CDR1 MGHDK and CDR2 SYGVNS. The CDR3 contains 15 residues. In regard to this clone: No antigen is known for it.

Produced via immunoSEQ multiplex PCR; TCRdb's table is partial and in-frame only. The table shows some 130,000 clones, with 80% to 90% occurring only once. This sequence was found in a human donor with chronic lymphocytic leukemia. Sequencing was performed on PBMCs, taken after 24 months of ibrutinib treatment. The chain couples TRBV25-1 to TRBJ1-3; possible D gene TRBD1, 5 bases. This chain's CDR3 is CASSSSGYLGNTIYF. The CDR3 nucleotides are TGTGCCAGCAGTTCGTCAGGGTATTTAGGAAACACCATATATTTT.